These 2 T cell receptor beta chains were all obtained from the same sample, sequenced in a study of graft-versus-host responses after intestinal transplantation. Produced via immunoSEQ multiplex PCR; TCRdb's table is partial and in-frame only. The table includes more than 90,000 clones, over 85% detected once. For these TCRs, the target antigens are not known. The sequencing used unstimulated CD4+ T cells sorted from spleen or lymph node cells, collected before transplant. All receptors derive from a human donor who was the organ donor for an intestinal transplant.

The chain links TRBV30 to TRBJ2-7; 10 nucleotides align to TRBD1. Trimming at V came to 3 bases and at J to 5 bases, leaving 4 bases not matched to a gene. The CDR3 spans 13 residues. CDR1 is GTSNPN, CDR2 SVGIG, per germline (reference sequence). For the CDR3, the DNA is TGTGCCTGGAGGTGGGACAGGGGCAACGAGCAGTACTTC. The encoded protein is CAWRWDRGNEQYF.

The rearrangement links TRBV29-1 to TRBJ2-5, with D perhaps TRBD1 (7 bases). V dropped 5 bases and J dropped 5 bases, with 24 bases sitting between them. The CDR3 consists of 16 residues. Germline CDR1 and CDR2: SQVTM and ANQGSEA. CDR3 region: CSVWGLRGLTGETQYF. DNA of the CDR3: TGCAGCGTTTGGGGGCTACGGGGACTGACAGGGGAGACCCAGTACTTC.